This TCR beta chain comes out of a study of blood T cell repertoires in COVID-19. As for the study in general: Samples taken during acute and convalescent COVID-19 were collected in the United States, Italy and Spain. Nucleic acid was either cDNA or gDNA, and it came from T cells, B-cell-depleted T cells, or PBMCs.

Sequencing used immunoSEQ multiplex PCR; TCRdb keeps in-frame clones, though not all of them. The data hold tens of thousands of clones, with 80% to 95% observed a single time. Germline CDR1 is SGHTA and CDR2 is FQGNSA. Trimming left V 3 bases short and J 4 bases short, with 8 bases between. The CDR3 has 13 amino acids. The sample taken for sequencing was peripheral blood. The V and J genes are TRBV7-2 and TRBJ2-3; no clear D gene. This receptor was identified in a man aged 45-65 years with acute or convalescent COVID-19. In DNA form, the CDR3 reads TGTGCCAGCAGCTTTGAGCGAGCAGATACGCAGTATTTT. This codes for CASSFERADTQYF.